Listed here is a single T cell receptor beta chain. This record belongs to a study of OX40 agonist ivuxolimab in advanced cancers. This table comes from immunoSEQ multiplex PCR, and its TCRdb copy is limited to in-frame clones, with some not included. The sample consists of around 86,000 clones, approximately 84% of them appearing once. Germline V gene sequence: CDR1 LNHDA, CDR2 SQIVND (reference sequence). With 5 bases clipped from V and 4 bases from J, the junction kept 5 bases outside the gene matches. This CDR3 is built from 14 residues. The V call is TRBV19, the J call TRBJ1-5, with 7 bases fitting TRBD1. The sequence was collected from an adult with an advanced solid tumor such as melanoma, head and neck, liver or kidney cancer. This material consisted of CD4+ or CD8+ T cells sorted from blood, taken in a trial of the OX40 agonist ivuxolimab. The CDR3 nucleotides are TGTGCCAGTAGTTCCACAGGGGAGAATCAGCCCCAGCATTTT. This gives the protein CASSSTGENQPQHF.